These T cell receptor beta chains were read from a single sample in a study of regulatory T cells in long-lasting Graves disease. MiXCR was run by TCRdb on the multiplex PCR reads, yielding one entry per CDR3 protein. The sample records a few hundred thousand distinct CDR3 sequences, approximately 18% being singletons. A further study also used this sample, focusing on T cells in Graves' hyperthyroidism and ophthalmopathy.

The sequencing used peripheral blood mononuclear cells (PBMCs), collected at new diagnosis, from a patient treated with antithyroid drugs. These receptors came from a woman aged 30 to 39 with Graves disease. CDR3s include the opening cysteine and the closing phenylalanine or tryptophan. The D gene is left open where the match is weak. The size field is filled for only some rows; it gives once, few, many or a size class.

TRBJ2-5	TRBV29-1	many	TRBD2	TGCAGCGTTTACCTAGCGGGACTTCAAAGTCAGTACTTC	CSVYLAGLQSQYF
TRBJ2-1	TRBV4-1	NA	NA	TGCGCCAGCAGCCAAAGCGGGCAGGGACAATCCTACAATGAGCAGTTCTTC	CASSQSGQGQSYNEQFF
TRBJ1-2	TRBV4-1	NA	TRBD1	TGCGCCAGCAGCCAACCGGGACAGCGATATGGCTACACCTTC	CASSQPGQRYGYTF
TRBJ1-1	TRBV28	many	NA	TGTGCCAGCAGTTTGGCCATTGAAGCTTTCTTT	CASSLAIEAFF
TRBJ2-5	TRBV30	many	NA	TGTGCCTGCCAACATAACCACAACCCCCAAGAGACCCAGTACTTC	CACQHNHNPQETQYF
TRBJ1-6	TRBV19	many	NA	TGTGCCAGTAGTACTCGTATGGATTCACCCCTCCACTTT	CASSTRMDSPLHF
TRBJ1-5	TRBV2	NA	NA	TGTGCCAGCAAAGGGGGATGGGATCAGCCCCAGCATTTT	CASKGGWDQPQHF
TRBJ1-1	TRBV11-2	NA	NA	TGTGCCAGCACCCGAGGGTTAGAGAACACTGAAGCTTTCTTT	CASTRGLENTEAFF
TRBJ1-1	TRBV19	many	NA	TGTGCCAGTAGAGACTCGGGAGGGGATAACACTGAAGCTTTCTTT	CASRDSGGDNTEAFF
TRBJ1-2	TRBV25-1	many	TRBD1	TGTGCCAGCAGTGCCGGGACAGATGGCTACACCTTC	CASSAGTDGYTF
TRBJ2-5	TRBV24-1	many	TRBD1	TGTGCCACCAGTGACCGCTCCCCGGGGACAGCTTTAGAAGAGACCCAGTACTTC	CATSDRSPGTALEETQYF
TRBJ1-4	TRBV7-9	many	NA	TGTGCCAGCAGCGTCGCAAATGAAAAACTGTTTTTT	CASSVANEKLFF
TRBJ2-2	TRBV7-6	many	NA	TGTGCCAGCAGCTTAGGGTGGACTGGGAACACCGGGGAGCTGTTTTTT	CASSLGWTGNTGELFF
TRBJ2-7	TRBV20-1	many	TRBD2	TGCAGTGCCCCGGGGCCGACTAGCGGGACGCCCGGCGAGCAGTACTTC	CSAPGPTSGTPGEQYF
TRBJ2-4	TRBV19	NA	TRBD1	TGTGCCAGTAGTATAGGGGGGACAGGGACTATTCAGTACTTC	CASSIGGTGTIQYF